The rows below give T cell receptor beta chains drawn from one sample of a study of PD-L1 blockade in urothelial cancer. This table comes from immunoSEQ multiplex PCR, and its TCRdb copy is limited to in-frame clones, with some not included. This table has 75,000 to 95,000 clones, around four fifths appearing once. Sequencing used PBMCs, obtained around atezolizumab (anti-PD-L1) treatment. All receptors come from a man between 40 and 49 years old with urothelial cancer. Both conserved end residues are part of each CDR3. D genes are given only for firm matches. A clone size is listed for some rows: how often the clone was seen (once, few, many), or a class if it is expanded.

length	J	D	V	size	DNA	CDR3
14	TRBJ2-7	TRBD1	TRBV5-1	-	TGCGCCAGCAGCCCGCGCGGACAGGGTGACGAGCAGTACTTC	CASSPRGQGDEQYF
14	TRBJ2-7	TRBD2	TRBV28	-	TGTGCCAGCAGCACGAGGACTAGCTGGTACGAGCAGTACTTC	CASSTRTSWYEQYF
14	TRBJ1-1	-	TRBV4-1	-	TGCGCCAGCAGCCCCTACGGGAGGAACACTGAAGCTTTCTTT	CASSPYGRNTEAFF
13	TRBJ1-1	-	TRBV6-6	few	TGTGCCAGCAGTTATAGGAGCCTCGAGGGAGCTTTCTTT	CASSYRSLEGAFF
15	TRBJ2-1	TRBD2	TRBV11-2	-	TGTGCCAGCAGCTTAGGGAGCGGCGGGAGCGGCGAGCAGTTCTTC	CASSLGSGGSGEQFF
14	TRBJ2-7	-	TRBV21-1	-	TGTGCCAGCGGCTGGGACAGGGGTTCCTACGAGCAGTACTTC	CASGWDRGSYEQYF
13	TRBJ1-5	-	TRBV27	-	TGTGCCAGCAGTTTGGCAGGCAATCAGCCCCAGCATTTT	CASSLAGNQPQHF
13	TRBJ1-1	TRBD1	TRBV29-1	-	TGCAGCGCTACAGGGACAGGTAACACTGAAGCTTTCTTT	CSATGTGNTEAFF
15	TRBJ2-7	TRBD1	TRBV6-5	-	TGTGCCAGCAGGCGACAGGGAATGGCCCATAGTGAGCAGTACTTC	CASRRQGMAHSEQYF
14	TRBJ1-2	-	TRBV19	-	TGTGCCAGTAGTATTTCCCGGGGGTATTATGGCTACACCTTC	CASSISRGYYGYTF
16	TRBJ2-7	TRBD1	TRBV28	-	TGTGCCAGCAGTTTGCCCCTGGGACAGTCCCAATACGAGCAGTACTTC	CASSLPLGQSQYEQYF
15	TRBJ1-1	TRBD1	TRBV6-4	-	TGTGCCAGCAGTGCCGGGACAGGGCGAGGAACTGAAGCTTTCTTT	CASSAGTGRGTEAFF
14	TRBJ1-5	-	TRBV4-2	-	TGTGCCAGCAGCCAAGGTCATAGCAATCAGCCCCAGCATTTT	CASSQGHSNQPQHF
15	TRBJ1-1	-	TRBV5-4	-	TGTGCCAGCATTATGCAGGGTCTCATGAACACTGAAGCTTTCTTT	CASIMQGLMNTEAFF
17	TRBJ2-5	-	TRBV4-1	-	TGCGCCAGCAGCCAGACGTATCCTCAAACGGGTCAGGAGACCCAGTACTTC	CASSQTYPQTGQETQYF
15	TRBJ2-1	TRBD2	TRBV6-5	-	TGTGCCAGCAGCCGCGGGACTAGCGGATACAATGAGCAGTTCTTC	CASSRGTSGYNEQFF
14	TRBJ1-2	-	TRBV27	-	TGTGCCAGCAGTTTAGCGGGGGCTAACTATGGCTACACCTTC	CASSLAGANYGYTF
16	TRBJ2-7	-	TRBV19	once	TGTGCCAGTAGTACGAGGGAAAAGAGTTTCCCCTACGAGCAGTACTTC	CASSTREKSFPYEQYF
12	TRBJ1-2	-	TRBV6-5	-	TGTGCCAGCAGGTCTCAGGGCTATGGCTACACCTTC	CASRSQGYGYTF
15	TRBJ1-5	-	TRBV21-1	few	TGTGCCAGCGTTCCTGGGCAGGCCCTCAATCAGCCCCAGCATTTT	CASVPGQALNQPQHF
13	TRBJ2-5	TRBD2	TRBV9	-	TGTGCCAGCAGCGCTGGACTAGAAGTGACCCAGTACTTC	CASSAGLEVTQYF
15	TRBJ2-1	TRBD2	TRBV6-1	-	TGTGCCAGCAGTACAGCGGGAGGGAGCTACAATGAGCAGTTCTTC	CASSTAGGSYNEQFF
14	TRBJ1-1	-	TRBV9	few	TGTGCCAGCAGCGTAGACCTTGGGCGAATTGAAGCTTTCTTT	CASSVDLGRIEAFF
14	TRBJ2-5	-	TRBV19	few	TGTGCCAGTAGTGGCCCCTTTAACCAAGAGACCCAGTACTTC	CASSGPFNQETQYF
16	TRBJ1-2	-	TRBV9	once	TGTGCCAGCACCCCCAATCCGGGGAACGAAAACTATGGCTACACCTTC	CASTPNPGNENYGYTF
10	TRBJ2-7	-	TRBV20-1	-	TGCAGTGCTGGGCCATACGAGCAGTACTTC	CSAGPYEQYF
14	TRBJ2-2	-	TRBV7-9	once	TGTGCCAGCAGCTTAAGCGGGTACACCGGGGAGCTGTTTTTT	CASSLSGYTGELFF
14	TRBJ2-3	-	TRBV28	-	TGTGCCAGCAGAACCTACAGGGTGGCAGATACGCAGTATTTT	CASRTYRVADTQYF
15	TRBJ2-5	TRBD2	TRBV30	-	TGTGCCTGGAGCCCCCTCGGACTAGCCAGCGAGACCCAGTACTTC	CAWSPLGLASETQYF
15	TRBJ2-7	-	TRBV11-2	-	TGTGCCAGCAGCTCGGACTTTCCGAGCTCCTACGAGCAGTACTTC	CASSSDFPSSYEQYF
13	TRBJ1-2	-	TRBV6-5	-	TGTGCCAGCAGTTACGCGGGCCTCTATGGCTACACCTTC	CASSYAGLYGYTF
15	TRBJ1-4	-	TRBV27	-	TGTGCCAGCAGGCCTTCGACAGGAGTGAAGGAAAAACTGTTTTTT	CASRPSTGVKEKLFF
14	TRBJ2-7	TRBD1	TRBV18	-	TGTGCCAGCTCACCACGGGACAGTAAATCAGAGCAGTACTTC	CASSPRDSKSEQYF
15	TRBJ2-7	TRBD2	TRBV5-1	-	TGCGCCAGCAGCTTGGCCGAAGCGGGAGCATACGAGCAGTACTTC	CASSLAEAGAYEQYF
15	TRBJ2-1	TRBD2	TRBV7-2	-	TGTGCCAGCGGCGGGGGGAGGGCCGGTTTTAGTGAGCAGTTCTTC	CASGGGRAGFSEQFF